This TCR beta chain is drawn from a study of T cell clones after liver transplantation. The repertoire was sequenced with immunoSEQ multiplex PCR; TCRdb's copy has only in-frame clones and lacks some. Seen here are 72,000 or so clones, over 65% observed once, and the top ten hold 2.5% to 3%. Germline CDR1 is SGHNT and CDR2 is YYREEE (reference sequence). The ends lost 4 bases at V and 5 bases at J; junction bases unmatched: 9. The length of the CDR3 is 15 residues. Sequencing was performed on CD4+ T cells from blood, taken at the 22-month timepoint. This TCR was sampled from a human patient who received a liver transplant. Some T cells here may be from the graft donor. This chain uses TRBV5-4 with TRBJ2-3; 8 nucleotides agree with TRBD2. The CDR3 region is CASSPTSAERDTQYF. Here the CDR3 DNA reads TGTGCCAGCAGCCCGACTAGCGCGGAGAGAGATACGCAGTATTTT.